This TCR beta chain was sequenced for a study of blood T cell repertoires in COVID-19. Turning to the study itself: Nucleic acid was either cDNA or gDNA, and it came from T cells, B-cell-depleted T cells, or PBMCs.

Here immunoSEQ multiplex PCR was the method, and the copy in TCRdb shows in-frame clones only, minus some. The sample lists 150,000 to 200,000 clones; 84% were seen once. Exposed participants encountered a COVID-19 case during the 2 weeks preceding study entry. CDR1 is LGHNA and CDR2 is YSLEER in the germline V gene. The CDR3 extends over 15 amino acids. V shed 1 base and J 6 bases; nucleotides not matched to a gene: 5. This clone was observed a few times. This rearrangement joins TRBV4-3 to TRBJ2-2; 7 bases match TRBD1. The origin of this receptor is a woman aged 25 to 39 who had been exposed to COVID-19. Sequencing input: PBMCs or T cells enriched from blood (not recorded which). DNA of the CDR3: TGCGCCAGCAGCCAAGGGATCCAGGGGGCCGGGGAGCTGTTTTTT. Translation gives CASSQGIQGAGELFF.